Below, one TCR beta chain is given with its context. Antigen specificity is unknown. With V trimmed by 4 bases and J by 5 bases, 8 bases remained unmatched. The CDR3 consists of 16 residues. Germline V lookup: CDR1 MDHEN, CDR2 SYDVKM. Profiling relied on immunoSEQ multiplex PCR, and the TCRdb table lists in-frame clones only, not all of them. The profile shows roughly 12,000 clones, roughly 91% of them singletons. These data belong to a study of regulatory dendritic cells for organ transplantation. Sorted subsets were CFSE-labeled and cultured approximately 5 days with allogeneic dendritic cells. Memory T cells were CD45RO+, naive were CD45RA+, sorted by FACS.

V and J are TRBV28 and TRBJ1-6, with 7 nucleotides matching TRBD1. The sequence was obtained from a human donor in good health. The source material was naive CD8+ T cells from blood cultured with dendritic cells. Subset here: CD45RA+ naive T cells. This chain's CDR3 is CASSSRDSSDNSPLHF. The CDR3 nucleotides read TGTGCCAGCAGTTCCAGGGACAGCAGCGATAATTCACCCCTCCACTTT.